The 27 T cell receptor beta chains listed next were all sequenced from one sample in a study of OX40 agonist ivuxolimab in advanced cancers. Receptors were amplified or captured by the immunoSEQ multiplex PCR assay. TCRdb mirrors the immuneACCESS table, restricted to in-frame sequences. Some clones are absent from its copies; in checked studies, under half trace to an unresolved V gene, and the reason for the others is unknown. Across this sample there are tens of thousands of clones, with about four fifths seen only once. The ten biggest clones cover roughly 1.9% of the sample. Sample: CD4+ or CD8+ T cells sorted from blood, taken in a trial of the OX40 agonist ivuxolimab. The source of these receptors is an adult with an advanced solid tumor such as melanoma, head and neck, liver or kidney cancer.

The gene calls are TRBV11-3 and TRBJ2-7; D possibly corresponds to TRBD1 (6 bases). V gave up 4 bases and J gave up 0 bases, with 10 bases separating them. CDR1 SGHNT and CDR2 YENEEA come from the germline V gene. CDR3 length: 14 amino acids. The CDR3 coding sequence is TGTGCCAGCAGCTACGGACAGAGCTCCTACGAGCAGTACGTC. Encoded protein: CASSYGQSSYEQYV.

The V gene is TRBV29-1, the J gene TRBJ1-3, with D possibly matching TRBD1 (5 bases). The CDR3 consists of 13 residues. Looked up from germline, CDR1 is SQVTM and CDR2 is ANQGSEA. V was shortened by 7 bases and J by 2 bases, with 12 bases between the two germline ends. CDR3 sequence (DNA): TGCAGCGCCGCCGGGACTACTGGAAACACCATATATTTT. This translates into CSAAGTTGNTIYF.

This clone was picked up one time. The V call is TRBV5-6, the J call TRBJ1-6, with D maybe TRBD1 (5 bases). Trimming removed 4 bases at V and 1 base at J, with 9 bases between. This CDR3 comprises 15 residues. Germline-derived CDR1 and CDR2 are SGHDT and YYEEEE. The CDR3 loop is CASSARGSYNSPLHF. The CDR3 DNA reads as TGTGCCAGCAGCGCCCGGGGGTCCTATAATTCACCCCTCCACTTT.

Only a few counts were recorded for this clone. This chain uses TRBV9 with TRBJ1-1; no clear D gene. The CDR3 length is 12 residues. Between the trimmed V and J ends, which lost 0 bases and 8 bases, there was a span of 8 bases. Germline V lookup: CDR1 SGDLS, CDR2 YYNGEE. This CDR3 is CASSVDGDEAFF. CDR3 DNA sequence: TGTGCCAGCAGCGTAGACGGAGACGAAGCTTTCTTT.

CDR3 coding DNA: TGTGCCAGCAGCTTGGCTGATACCTACGAGCAGTACGTC. It codes for CASSLADTYEQYV. The V gene is TRBV5-4, the J gene TRBJ2-7; no reliable D call. The CDR3 is made up of 13 amino acids. Germline CDR1 SGHNT, CDR2 YYREEE (reference sequence). Trimming removed 0 bases from V and 2 bases from J, with 6 bases in between.

The rearrangement uses TRBV29-1 and TRBJ1-2; D is perhaps TRBD1 (6 bases). The CDR3 consists of 11 residues. Germline CDR1 reads SQVTM; CDR2 reads ANQGSEA. The V end lost 2 bases, the J end lost 8 bases, and 9 bases lay between the germline ends. CDR3 residues: CSVETGHGYTF. The CDR3 DNA sequence: TGCAGCGTTGAAACAGGGCACGGCTACACCTTC.

The chain uses TRBV5-1 and TRBJ1-1, with D possibly being TRBD1 (5 bases). V was clipped by 5 bases and J by 4 bases, with 15 bases between them. Germline assignment: CDR1 SGHRS and CDR2 YFSETQ. CDR3 length: 14 residues. Here the CDR3 reads CASRFGGVSTEAFF. Here the CDR3 DNA reads TGCGCCAGCAGGTTCGGGGGAGTGAGCACTGAAGCTTTCTTT.

The chain couples TRBV19 to TRBJ1-2; D is ambiguous. This CDR3 region has 13 residues. V dropped 6 bases and J dropped 3 bases, with 11 bases sitting between them. Germline CDR1 is LNHDA and CDR2 is SQIVND (reference sequence). The CDR3 region is CASSYYGDYGYTF. The CDR3 DNA reads as TGTGCCAGTAGCTATTATGGGGACTATGGCTACACCTTC. The whole variable domain, filled in from reference TRBV19 and TRBJ1-2, reads DGGITQSPKYLFRKEGQNVTLSCEQNLNHDAMYWYRQDPGQGLRLIYYSQIVNDFQKGDIAEGYSVSREKKESFPLTVTSAQKNPTAFYLCASSYYGDYGYTFGSGTRLTVV.

V gene TRBV27 combines with J gene TRBJ2-3; D gene ambiguous. V was cut by 2 bases and J by 5 bases, with 14 bases left in between. Germline CDR1 is MNHEY and CDR2 is SMNVEV (reference sequence). The CDR3 has 15 residues. CDR3 sequence (DNA): TGTGCCAGCAGTTTACGAGCGACCTGGGAAGATACGCAGTATTTT. Its protein is CASSLRATWEDTQYF.

The chain joins TRBV2 to TRBJ2-2, with TRBD1 matching 9 bases. Trimming took 7 bases from V and 3 from J; bases not matched to a gene: 3. The V gene's germline CDR1 is SNHLY and CDR2 FYNNEI. The CDR3 contains 14 residues. The CDR3 DNA sequence: TGTGCCAGCAAGAGACAGGGGGACACCGGGGAGCTGTTTTTT. Translation gives CASKRQGDTGELFF.

The chain recombines TRBV2 with TRBJ1-5, with a weak D call TRBD1 (6 bases). V gave up 6 bases and J gave up 9 bases, with 15 bases separating them. The germline gives CDR1 SNHLY, CDR2 FYNNEI. This CDR3 contains 13 residues. The CDR3 coding sequence is TGTGCCAGCAGATTGACAGGCCTCCGGCCCCAGCATTTT. This sequence encodes CASRLTGLRPQHF.

This clone was seen a handful of times. The chain combines TRBV5-6 with TRBJ2-2; tentatively, D is TRBD2 (6 bases). The CDR3 has 15 residues. Germline assignment: CDR1 SGHDT and CDR2 YYEEEE. V lost 4 bases, J lost 5 bases, and 15 bases lay in between. DNA of the CDR3: TGTGCCAGCAGCCTGGGCGGGGCTGGGACCGGGGAGCTGTTTTTT. This codes for CASSLGGAGTGELFF.

The V gene is TRBV5-4, the J gene TRBJ2-3; 11 nucleotides align to TRBD2. This CDR3 contains 15 residues. Per the germline V gene, CDR1 is SGHNT and CDR2 is YYREEE (reference sequence). The trim removed 4 bases at V and 3 bases at J, leaving 4 bases unmatched. As DNA, the CDR3 is TGTGCCAGCAGCGAACTAGCGGGAGCGACAGATACGCAGTATTTT. Its protein is CASSELAGATDTQYF.

The chain carries TRBV5-1 and TRBJ2-1; 13 bases align to TRBD2. Trimming cost V 0 bases and J 1 base; bases outside gene matches: 10. Germline CDR1 and CDR2: SGHRS and YFSETQ. CDR3 size: 20 residues. The DNA for the CDR3 is TGCGCCAGCAGCTTGGAAGGACTAGCGGGAGCGGAGATTTCCTACAATGAGCAGTTCTTC. This encodes CASSLEGLAGAEISYNEQFF.

The chain joins TRBV5-1 to TRBJ2-7, with 7 bases identical to TRBD1. The V segment lost 0 bases and the J segment 6 bases; nucleotides outside the gene matches: 3. There are 13 residues in the CDR3. Germline assignment: CDR1 SGHRS and CDR2 YFSETQ. The CDR3 loop reads CASSLEAGGEQYV. CDR3 in DNA: TGCGCCAGCAGCTTGGAGGCAGGGGGCGAGCAGTACGTC.

This chain connects TRBV5-1 to TRBJ2-2; 7 bases match TRBD2. Germline trimming cut 2 bases from V and 0 bases from J; bases unmatched to any gene: 4. Per the germline V gene, CDR1 is SGHRS and CDR2 is YFSETQ. This CDR3 is 16 amino acids long. The CDR3 coding sequence is TGCGCCAGCAGCTTACCTAGCGGCGCGAACACCGGGGAGCTGTTTTTT. Translating it yields CASSLPSGANTGELFF.

The rearrangement joins TRBV20-1 to TRBJ2-5, with no clear D. The germline V and J ends were trimmed by 3 bases and 5 bases, with 4 bases remaining between them. Looked up from germline, CDR1 is DFQATT and CDR2 is SNEGSKA (reference sequence). The CDR3 runs to 10 residues. CDR3 loop: CSASSETQYF. The CDR3, as DNA: TGCAGTGCTAGCTCGGAGACCCAGTACTTC.

This clone was detected only once. J is TRBJ1-1 and V is TRBV5-4, with TRBD1 matching over 7 bases. Germline lookup yields CDR1 SGHNT and CDR2 YYREEE (reference sequence). The CDR3 length is 16 residues. The junction had 6 bases not matched to a gene; V was cut back by 1 base and J by 0 bases. The CDR3 sequence is CASSLSQQGLNTEAFF. The CDR3 DNA reads as TGTGCCAGCAGCTTGTCTCAACAGGGGTTGAACACTGAAGCTTTCTTT.

The chain recombines TRBV2 with TRBJ2-6; D possibly corresponds to TRBD2 (5 bases). With 4 bases removed from V and 2 bases from J, the gap between germline ends came to 6 bases. Germline V CDR1 and CDR2: SNHLY, FYNNEI. This CDR3 has 14 residues. The CDR3 loop is CASSGLTGANVLTF. As DNA, the CDR3 is TGTGCCAGCAGTGGACTAACTGGGGCCAACGTCCTGACTTTC. Complete variable domain (other parts from reference TRBV2 and TRBJ2-6): EPEVTQTPSHQVTQMGQEVILRCVPISNHLYFYWYRQILGQKVEFLVSFYNNEISEKSEIFDDQFSVERPDGSNFTLKIRSTKLEDSAMYFCASSGLTGANVLTFGAGSRLTVL.

V usage is TRBV29-1 and J usage is TRBJ2-7; D is possibly TRBD1 (6 bases). V lost 5 bases and J 5 bases, leaving 16 bases between the germline ends. Germline V lookup: CDR1 SQVTM, CDR2 ANQGSEA. The CDR3 totals 13 residues. The CDR3 spells CSVSQGFGDEQYF. The CDR3, as DNA: TGCAGCGTTTCACAGGGCTTCGGTGACGAGCAGTACTTC.

In its sample, this clone was seen a few times. The chain uses TRBV21-1 and TRBJ1-5. TRBV21-1 is recorded as a pseudogene. This CDR3 contains 14 residues. In nucleotides, the CDR3 is TGTGCCAGCCGGAGGCGGGATTGGGATCAGCCCCAGCATTTT. It codes for CASRRRDWDQPQHF.

As to this clone: Other DNA variants within this sample encode the same CDR3. The chain uses TRBV9 and TRBJ1-1; TRBD1 might be the D (5 bases). The V gene's germline CDR1 is SGDLS and CDR2 YYNGEE. Trimming pared 4 bases from V and 3 bases from J, leaving 10 bases between. CDR3 size: 13 residues. The CDR3 is CASSTGPYTEAFF. The CDR3 region has the DNA TGTGCCAGCAGCACGGGACCGTACACTGAAGCTTTCTTT.

CDR3 amino acids: CASSSLGTDTQYF. In DNA form, the CDR3 reads TGTGCCAGCAGCTCACTCGGCACAGATACGCAGTATTTT. The chain uses TRBV7-2 and TRBJ2-3; D unresolved. This CDR3 region has 13 residues. The germline V gene has CDR1 SGHTA and CDR2 FQGNSA. Trimming stripped 4 bases from V and 1 base from J, with 6 bases between.

V and J are TRBV13 and TRBJ2-3; 13 bases are shared with TRBD2. Germline assignment: CDR1 PRHDT and CDR2 FYEKMQ (reference sequence). V was clipped by 5 bases and J by 0 bases; unmatched bases: 2. CDR3 size: 16 residues. CDR3 region: CASSEGLAGSTDTQYF. CDR3 bases: TGTGCCAGCAGCGAGGGACTAGCGGGAAGCACAGATACGCAGTATTTT.

This sequence joins TRBV11-3 and TRBJ1-5; 10 bases are shared with TRBD1. Looked up from germline, CDR1 is SGHNT and CDR2 is YENEEA. This CDR3 has 13 amino acids. V dropped 8 bases and J dropped 5; count of bases not matched to a gene: 3. This chain's CDR3 is CASGTGDYQPQHF. For the CDR3, the DNA is TGTGCCAGCGGGACAGGGGATTATCAGCCCCAGCATTTT.

The chain carries TRBV4-1 and TRBJ2-3; no firm D call. Germline values: CDR1 MGHRA, CDR2 YSYEKL. V shed 0 bases and J shed 1 base, with 14 bases lying between them. The CDR3 totals 17 residues. The CDR3 coding sequence is TGCGCCAGCAGCCAAGACGCTGCGGCGTACGGCACAGATACGCAGTATTTT. Protein: CASSQDAAAYGTDTQYF.

V is TRBV5-6 and J is TRBJ1-2, with D maybe TRBD1 (6 bases). V was shortened by 3 bases and J by 1 base, with 7 bases between the two germline ends. This CDR3 is 13 amino acids long. The germline gives CDR1 SGHDT, CDR2 YYEEEE. The CDR3 DNA reads as TGTGCCAGCAGCTACAGGGTTAACTATGGCTACACCTTC. Translating it yields CASSYRVNYGYTF. The full variable domain, its missing parts supplied by reference TRBV5-6 and TRBJ1-2, is DAGVTQSPTHLIKTRGQQVTLRCSPKSGHDTVSWYQQALGQGPQFIFQYYEEEERQRGNFPDRFSGHQFPNYSSELNVNALLLGDSALYLCASSYRVNYGYTFGSGTRLTVV.